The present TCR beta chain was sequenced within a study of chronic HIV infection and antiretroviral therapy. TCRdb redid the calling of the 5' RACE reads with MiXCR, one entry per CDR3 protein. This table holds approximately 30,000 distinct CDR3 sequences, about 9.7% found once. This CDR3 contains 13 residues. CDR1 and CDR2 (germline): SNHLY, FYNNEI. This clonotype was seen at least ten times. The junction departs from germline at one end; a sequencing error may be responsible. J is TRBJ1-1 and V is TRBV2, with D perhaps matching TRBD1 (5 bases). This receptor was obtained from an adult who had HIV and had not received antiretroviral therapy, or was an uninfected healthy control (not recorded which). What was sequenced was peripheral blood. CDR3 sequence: CASREDSWGEAFF. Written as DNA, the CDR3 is TGTGCCAGCAGGGAAGACAGCTGGGGGGAAGCTTTCTTT.